This TCR beta chain originates from a study of blood T cell repertoires in COVID-19. Whole-study context: Both acute and convalescent COVID-19 samples were obtained from the United States, Italy and Spain. PBMCs, B-cell-depleted T cells, or T cells provided the cDNA or gDNA that made up the material.

Germline CDR1 is MDHEN and CDR2 is SYDVKM. The CDR3 is made up of 13 amino acids. The V end lost 4 bases, the J end lost 11 bases, and 15 bases lay between the germline ends. Per the authors' pipeline: Quantification of nucleated cells was approximated via reference gene primer amplification. Sequencing was performed with immunoSEQ multiplex PCR; in TCRdb, only in-frame clones are kept and a portion is missing. That table gives V, J and clone size, and the DNA gave D and trimming. Here the sample spans around 190,000 clones, approximately 80% being singletons. This clone occurred once. The sequencing sample was made of peripheral blood. The TCR comes from a human donor in a cohort sampled during active COVID-19. The chain employs TRBV28 and TRBJ1-5; D is undetermined. The CDR3 is CASSYAIVGAQHF. CDR3 nucleotide sequence: TGTGCCAGCAGTTATGCAATCGTTGGAGCCCAGCATTTT.